These 7 T cell receptor beta chains share one sample of origin, sequenced in a study of cytomegalovirus exposure and HLA in healthy donors. It was with 60 Vbeta and 13 Jbeta primers that the PCR ran. TCRdb's table, derived via immunoSEQ multiplex PCR, lists solely in-frame clones and lacks some. The sample holds roughly 62,000 clones, about four fifths seen once. What was sequenced was PBMCs. The receptors were sampled from a woman aged 25 to 45 in good health and CMV-seronegative.

This chain joins TRBV10-2 and TRBJ2-2, with TRBD2 identical over 9 bases. The CDR3 runs 19 residues. The V segment lost 5 bases and the J segment 4 bases; nucleotides outside the gene matches: 17. Per the germline V gene, CDR1 is WSHSY and CDR2 is SAAADI. CDR3 nucleotide sequence: TGCGCCAGCAGTAGTGCAGGGAGGTTAGCGGGAGTGCTCACCGGGGAGCTGTTTTTT. Protein sequence: CASSSAGRLAGVLTGELFF.

The chain joins TRBV7-9 to TRBJ2-1, with D perhaps matching TRBD2 (6 bases). The V gene's germline CDR1 is SEHNR and CDR2 FQNEAQ (reference sequence). This CDR3 is built from 13 residues. The V end was cut by 6 bases, the J end by 11 bases, with 17 bases between. In DNA, the CDR3 is TGTGCCAGCAGGGGACTGGCAGAGTTGAAGCAGTTCTTC. Protein: CASRGLAELKQFF. The full variable domain, in which reference TRBV7-9 and TRBJ2-1 provide the parts outside the CDR3, is DTGVSQNPRHKITKRGQNVTFRCDPISEHNRLYWYRQTLGQGPEFLTYFQNEAQLEKSRLLSDRFSAERPKGSFSTLEIQRTEQGDSAMYLCASRGLAELKQFFGPGTRLTVL.

The rearrangement joins TRBV11-3 to TRBJ2-1, with 9 nucleotides matching TRBD2. Trimming at V came to 1 base and at J to 12 bases, leaving 10 bases not matched to a gene. CDR3 length equals 15 residues. CDR1 and CDR2 (germline): SGHNT, YENEEA. As DNA, the CDR3 is TGTGCCAGCAGCTTAGGGGTAGCGGGAGTGGTGGGGCAGTTCTTC. It specifies CASSLGVAGVVGQFF. The full variable domain, its missing parts supplied by reference TRBV11-3 and TRBJ2-1, is EAGVVQSPRYKIIEKKQPVAFWCNPISGHNTLYWYLQNLGQGPELLIRYENEEAVDDSQLPKDRFSAERLKGVDSTLKIQPAELGDSAVYLCASSLGVAGVVGQFFGPGTRLTVL.

V gene TRBV7-9 combines with J gene TRBJ2-5; TRBD1 matches 12 bases. V was clipped by 6 bases and J by 4 bases; unmatched bases: 3. This CDR3 has 14 residues. Germline V gives CDR1 SEHNR, CDR2 FQNEAQ (reference sequence). This chain's CDR3 is CASSWDRGPETQYF. CDR3 coding DNA: TGTGCCAGCAGTTGGGACAGGGGGCCAGAGACCCAGTACTTC.

This clone was observed a single time. The CDR3, as DNA: TGTGCCAGTTGCGGTGGGGATACGCAGTATTTT. Amino acids: CASCGGDTQYF. The chain combines TRBV19 with TRBJ2-3; D remains unclear. CDR1 is LNHDA, CDR2 SQIVND, per germline (reference sequence). Trimming took 8 bases from V and 6 from J, leaving 9 bases between them. The CDR3 consists of 11 residues.

V and J are TRBV5-1 and TRBJ2-2, with D unclear. There are 15 residues in the CDR3. CDR1 and CDR2 from the germline V gene are SGHRS and YFSETQ. V shed 0 bases and J shed 2 bases, with 8 bases lying between them. Written as DNA, the CDR3 is TGCGCCAGCAGCTTGGGTAACTTTAACACCGGGGAGCTGTTTTTT. Its translation is CASSLGNFNTGELFF.

This chain links TRBV6-1 with TRBJ1-5; 7 nucleotides line up with TRBD1. CDR1 and CDR2 (germline): MNHNS, SASEGT. V shed 4 bases, J shed 3 bases, and the junction held 6 bases outside the gene matches. This CDR3 has 15 residues. CDR3 sequence: CASSGEGANNQPQHF. The CDR3 nucleotides read TGTGCCAGCAGTGGAGAGGGGGCGAACAATCAGCCCCAGCATTTT.